One sample yielded the 12 T cell receptor beta chains listed below, sequenced in a study of graft-versus-host responses after intestinal transplantation (dated by TCRdb to the early 2020s). The library was prepared using the immunoSEQ multiplex PCR assay. TCRdb took this table from immuneACCESS and kept in-frame rearrangements with V and J called. Such tables lack part of the clones; where checked against another copy, unresolved V genes explain under half of the gap, and the rest is unexplained. Here the sample has tens of thousands of clones; about 90% occur a single time. The ten largest clones take up approximately 2.9% of the sample. Sample: PBMCs, taken about 120 days after intestinal transplantation. The source is a human patient who received an intestinal transplant, so some T cells may come from the graft donor.

The chain is built from TRBV7-9 and TRBJ1-4, with D perhaps TRBD1 (5 bases). Germline V gene sequence: CDR1 SEHNR, CDR2 FQNEAQ (reference sequence). The ends were cut back, 5 bases at V and 4 bases at J, with 11 bases in the middle. The CDR3 extends over 14 amino acids. For the CDR3, the DNA is TGTGCCAGCAGCCCCAGGGTAGATAATGAAAAACTGTTTTTT. Encoded protein: CASSPRVDNEKLFF.

This clone appeared once. The chain recombines TRBV14 with TRBJ2-3; D gene uncertain. Trimming removed 0 bases at V and 7 bases at J, with 11 bases between. From germline, CDR1 is SGHDN and CDR2 FVKESK. The CDR3 covers 14 residues. CDR3 in amino acids: CASSQDSGGYTQYF. The DNA of the CDR3 is TGTGCCAGCAGCCAAGATTCGGGCGGATATACGCAGTATTTT.

The chain employs TRBV6-1 and TRBJ2-3; D uncertain. The germline gives CDR1 MNHNS, CDR2 SASEGT. Trimming pared 1 base from V and 0 bases from J, leaving 8 bases between. This CDR3 has 15 amino acids. The CDR3 nucleotides read TGTGCCAGCAGTGAAGACAGAGCCAGCACAGATACGCAGTATTTT. It is translated as CASSEDRASTDTQYF.

A few counts support this clone. The chain carries TRBV5-1 and TRBJ2-1, with 15 nucleotides matching TRBD2. The V gene's germline CDR1 is SGHRS and CDR2 YFSETQ. Losses at the gene ends were 3 bases for V and 7 bases for J; bases not matched to a gene: 8. This CDR3 is 17 amino acids long. This CDR3 is CASSSRTSGRAGNEQFF. The CDR3 DNA reads as TGCGCCAGCAGCTCGAGGACTAGCGGGAGGGCTGGGAATGAGCAGTTCTTC.

The V gene is TRBV19, the J gene TRBJ2-4; D remains ambiguous. Germline loops: CDR1 LNHDA, CDR2 SQIVND (reference sequence). This CDR3 spans 13 amino acids. Trimming stripped 2 bases from V and 2 bases from J, with 4 bases between. In nucleotides, the CDR3 is TGTGCCAGTAGTATAAATTCCAAAAACATTCAGTACTTC. Encoded protein: CASSINSKNIQYF.

The J gene is TRBJ2-2, the V gene TRBV2; D unresolved. Germline values: CDR1 SNHLY, CDR2 FYNNEI. The CDR3 is 11 amino acids. Trimming pared 3 bases from V and 6 bases from J, leaving 2 bases between. CDR3 sequence: CASSESGELFF. The DNA for the CDR3 is TGTGCCAGCAGTGAGTCCGGGGAGCTGTTTTTT.

The chain couples TRBV4-2 to TRBJ2-3, with D perhaps being TRBD1 or TRBD2 (5 bases each). The CDR3 covers 19 residues. V was clipped by 5 bases and J by 4 bases, with 28 bases between them. The germline V gene has CDR1 LGHNA and CDR2 YNFKEQ. The chain's CDR3 is CASSLRSTGTAGPPDTQYF. The CDR3 nucleotides are TGTGCCAGCAGCTTAAGATCCACGGGGACCGCCGGGCCTCCAGATACGCAGTATTTT.

The chain carries TRBV19 and TRBJ2-3; D ambiguous. From germline, CDR1 is LNHDA and CDR2 SQIVND (reference sequence). The V gene lost 4 bases and the J gene lost 3 bases, with 5 bases spanning the gap. This CDR3 contains 12 residues. The CDR3 DNA reads as TGTGCCAGTAGTACTGCGACAGATACGCAGTATTTT. Its translation is CASSTATDTQYF.

V usage is TRBV21-1 and J usage is TRBJ2-1; the table's D call, TRBD2, was not checked against the DNA. TRBV21-1 is described as a pseudogene. The CDR3 length is 18 residues. CDR3 DNA sequence: TGTGCCAGCAGCAAACCGACTAGCGGGGGGGCAATATACAATGAGCAGTTCTTC. Residues: CASSKPTSGGAIYNEQFF.

V and J are TRBV10-3 and TRBJ2-2; D not certain. Germline CDR1 is ENHRY and CDR2 is SYGVKD. This CDR3 has 17 residues. V lost 0 bases to trimming and J lost 0 bases, with 11 bases between them. The CDR3 DNA sequence: TGTGCCATCAGTGAGTCGAGGAGCCTCACGAACACCGGGGAGCTGTTTTTT. Protein product: CAISESRSLTNTGELFF.

J is TRBJ2-1 and V is TRBV28, with D perhaps being TRBD1 or TRBD2 (5 bases each). Germline CDR1 MDHEN, CDR2 SYDVKM. V was clipped by 2 bases and J by 2 bases, with 7 bases between them. This CDR3 region has 14 residues. In DNA form, the CDR3 reads TGTGCCAGCAGTTTAGGGGGTGCCTACAATGAGCAGTTCTTC. Translating it yields CASSLGGAYNEQFF.

The CDR3, as DNA: TGTGCCAGCAGTGGCTGGGACAGGAAAATCTCCTACGAGCAGTACTTC. Translated: CASSGWDRKISYEQYF. The rearrangement uses TRBV6-1 and TRBJ2-7, with 8 bases fitting TRBD1. The CDR3 is made up of 16 amino acids. J gave up 0 bases and V 4 bases, and 8 bases lay outside the gene matches. Germline CDR1 is MNHNS and CDR2 is SASEGT.